This T cell receptor beta chain was documented in a study of cytomegalovirus exposure and HLA in healthy donors. About the research overall: Approximately 180 million T cells yielded about 120 million unique TCR beta sequences, as an earlier analysis found. Overall study findings and caveats: Later analysis identified a missense DCLRE1C variant that was linked to TCR beta V- and J-gene trimming.

Amplification used 60 Vbeta primers and 13 Jbeta primers. Generated by immunoSEQ multiplex PCR, the TCRdb table keeps only in-frame clones and is missing some. The table shows 150,000 to 200,000 clones, with 85% occurring only once. J gave up 5 bases and V 4 bases, and 10 bases lay outside the gene matches. CDR3 length: 16 residues. Germline CDR1 and CDR2: SGHKS and YYEKEE (reference sequence). As for this clone: Its antigen is unknown.

Donors likely had unrecorded immune exposures despite being nominally healthy when sampled. Sequencing used PBMCs. This chain uses TRBV5-5 with TRBJ2-1; 9 bases are shared with TRBD1. The receptor's source is a boy aged 2 to 10 in good health and CMV-seronegative. The CDR3 is CASSGTGRYGHNEQFF. The CDR3 nucleotides read TGTGCCAGCAGCGGGACAGGGCGCTACGGCCACAATGAGCAGTTCTTC.